Below, 7 T cell receptor beta chains from the same sample are listed, as sequenced in a study of neoadjuvant anti-PD-1 for oral cavity cancer. The repertoire was sequenced with immunoSEQ multiplex PCR; TCRdb's copy has only in-frame clones and lacks some. The sample lists 60,000 to 75,000 clones, more than 60% occurring once. Specimen: PBMCs, collected before nivolumab (anti-PD-1) treatment. These receptors were obtained from a person aged 35-79 years with oral cavity squamous cell carcinoma.

The J gene is TRBJ2-7, the V gene TRBV10-3; 8 bases are a match to TRBD1. Germline V lookup: CDR1 ENHRY, CDR2 SYGVKD. The V segment lost 2 bases and the J segment 5 bases; nucleotides outside the gene matches: 8. The CDR3 is 15 residues long. CDR3 protein: CAISEASGGKDEQYF. In DNA, the CDR3 is TGTGCCATCAGTGAGGCGTCAGGGGGCAAGGACGAGCAGTACTTC.

The chain couples TRBV6-5 to TRBJ1-3, with unresolved D. V shed 2 bases and J shed 4 bases, with 9 bases lying between them. This CDR3 has 14 amino acids. The germline V gene encodes CDR1 MNHEY and CDR2 SVGAGI. CDR3 nucleotides: TGTGCCAGCAGTTACCGGGGATTCGGAAACACCATATATTTT. It specifies CASSYRGFGNTIYF.

The chain combines TRBV10-3 with TRBJ1-5; possibly TRBD1 for D (6 bases). The V gene's germline CDR1 is ENHRY and CDR2 SYGVKD. The germline V and J ends were trimmed by 2 bases and 6 bases, with 11 bases remaining between them. This CDR3 has 14 amino acids. The CDR3 DNA reads as TGTGCCATCAGTGAGGGGGGGCAGACTCAGCCCCAGCATTTT. Amino acid sequence: CAISEGGQTQPQHF.

The chain uses TRBV14 and TRBJ2-2; tentatively, D is TRBD1 (5 bases). This CDR3 comprises 17 residues. Trimming removed 2 bases at V and 0 bases at J, with 13 bases between. The germline CDR1 and CDR2 sequences are SGHDN and FVKESK. CDR3 sequence reads: CASSQFEQAANTGELFF. The CDR3 DNA reads as TGTGCCAGCAGCCAATTCGAACAGGCCGCGAACACCGGGGAGCTGTTTTTT.

This sequence joins TRBV9 and TRBJ2-2; weak D call: TRBD2 (5 bases). V gave up 4 bases and J gave up 2 bases, with 15 bases separating them. The CDR3 sequence is 16 residues long. From germline, CDR1 is SGDLS and CDR2 YYNGEE. The CDR3 DNA is TGTGCCAGCAGCCTTTTACGAGGGCTTAACACCGGGGAGCTGTTTTTT. Residues: CASSLLRGLNTGELFF.

Here the CDR3 reads CSVEQPGGYTF. CDR3 nucleotide sequence: TGCAGCGTGGAACAGCCAGGTGGCTACACCTTC. The chain links TRBV29-1 to TRBJ1-2; no firm D call. Trimming cost V 6 bases and J 7 bases, with 12 bases left between them. The CDR3 consists of 11 residues. Germline CDR1 reads SQVTM; CDR2 reads ANQGSEA.

The sample holds a few counts of this clone. The chain couples TRBV5-6 to TRBJ1-1; D remains ambiguous. Trimming took off 1 base at V and 6 bases at J, with 10 bases between the two ends. The CDR3 contains 13 residues. Per the germline V gene, CDR1 is SGHDT and CDR2 is YYEEEE. The CDR3 region has the DNA TGTGCCAGCAGCTTGTTTGAGAGCGCTGAAGCTTTCTTT. Its protein is CASSLFESAEAFF. Full variable domain (missing parts from reference TRBV5-6 and TRBJ1-1): DAGVTQSPTHLIKTRGQQVTLRCSPKSGHDTVSWYQQALGQGPQFIFQYYEEEERQRGNFPDRFSGHQFPNYSSELNVNALLLGDSALYLCASSLFESAEAFFGQGTRLTVV.